This TCR beta chain originates from a study of T-cell memory formation after mild COVID-19. After 5'RACE with constant-segment primers, TCR alpha and TCR beta cDNA libraries carrying sample barcodes and UMIs were obtained. TCRdb re-called the 5' RACE reads through MiXCR, storing one row per CDR3 protein. The repertoire holds more than 80,000 distinct CDR3 sequences, with roughly 12% as singletons. Trimming stripped 5 bases from V and 2 bases from J, with 17 bases between. CDR1 is DFQATT and CDR2 is SNEGSKA in the germline V gene (reference sequence). The CDR3 sequence is 15 residues long. Notes on this clonotype: Its antigen is not identified.

Study-level results: Clones that contracted from day 15 to 85 were balanced CD4/CD8, while later expanders leaned CD4+. CD4+ contracting clones lay mainly in CM and EM, CD8+ ones in EMRA. What remained unconfirmed was the SARS-CoV-2 specificity of second-wave clones peaking on day 37.

This chain connects TRBV20-1 to TRBJ2-3; unclear D gene. Sequencing input: PBMCs or a T cell subset sorted from them (not recorded which). The clonotype was recovered from an adult woman who had mild COVID-19 (a few samples of this study predate the infection). Cell type and time point are not known. The CDR3 DNA sequence: TGCAGTGCTGCACCAAATCCCAAACTCACAGATACGCAGTATTTT. Encoded protein: CSAAPNPKLTDTQYF.